The table lists the clone carrying this TCR beta chain with many counts. Its antigen is still unknown. The data originate from a study of metastatic and nonmetastatic thyroid tumors. In the study overall: Comparative analysis of repertoires was undertaken across blood and tumor or nodule tissue obtained from malignant and benign thyroid patients. Study-level points and caveats: It was reported that TCR beta diversity was significantly higher in malignant thyroid tumors than benign nodules, in blood and tumor.

Before thyroid surgery, none of the patients had received any treatment. The CDR3 is 12 amino acids. Trimming removed 7 bases from V and 2 bases from J, with 9 bases in between. CDR1 and CDR2 from the germline V gene are MNHEY and SMNVEV (reference sequence). Authors' methods: What underpinned the distant-metastasis classifier for papillary thyroid cancer was the set of CDR3 differences across clinicopathological groups. Using MiXCR, TCRdb re-called clones from the PCR reads. The authors' filters were not applied to this entry. The sample lists tens of thousands of clones; roughly 25% were seen once. J is TRBJ2-7 and V is TRBV27; no firm D call. The sample taken for sequencing was blood. This receptor was obtained from a female donor with papillary thyroid cancer or a benign thyroid nodule (not recorded which). Some clones in this sample may be carry-over from other donors' samples. In nucleotides, the CDR3 is TGTGCCAGCACTAATACCCCCTACGAGCAGTACTTC. This sequence encodes CASTNTPYEQYF.